This TCR beta chain stems from a study of blood T cell repertoires in COVID-19. Background on the study: The samples span acute and convalescent COVID-19 from the United States, Italy and Spain.

Under the authors' procedure: Nucleated cell counts were estimated from reference gene primer amplification. This table comes from immunoSEQ multiplex PCR, and its TCRdb copy is limited to in-frame clones, with some not included. Clonal size and the V and J genes are those of that table, whereas D and trimming came from the DNA. Among 200,000 to 250,000 clones, around nine tenths were seen once, and the ten largest hold 10% to 11%. The cohort comprised adults aged 18 to 89 years residing in 20 to 25 US areas. Before being deemed recovered, Cohort 3 donors had two negative PCRs, clearance, or symptom resolution. Sequencing input: PBMCs or T cells enriched from blood (not recorded which). This TCR derives from a man aged 25 to 40 who had recovered from COVID-19.

The CDR3 loop reads CAVSRGIVDYGYTF. Here the CDR3 DNA reads TGTGCCGTGAGTAGGGGAATAGTGGACTATGGCTACACCTTC. The J gene is TRBJ1-2, the V gene TRBV6-5, with D perhaps TRBD1 (5 bases). The length of the CDR3 is 14 residues. Trimming took 11 bases from V and 3 from J, leaving 19 bases between them. Germline lookup yields CDR1 MNHEY and CDR2 SVGAGI.